This T cell receptor (beta chain) was identified during a study of T cell changes during pregnancy in multiple sclerosis. This table comes from immunoSEQ multiplex PCR, and its TCRdb copy is limited to in-frame clones, with some not included. The sample has under 45,000 clones, 70% to 90% seen once. Trimming pared 5 bases from V and 2 bases from J, leaving 13 bases between. Germline V gene sequence: CDR1 SGHDN, CDR2 FVKESK. This CDR3 has 15 amino acids. This chain links TRBV14 with TRBJ2-1; D uncertain. The sequences come from CD4+ T cells from peripheral blood mononuclear cells, collected in the first trimester of pregnancy. This TCR was recovered from a female donor with multiple sclerosis, enrolled in a pregnancy study. CDR3 sequence (DNA): TGTGCCAGCAGCGCGGAGACGGGTCCCTACAATGAGCAGTTCTTC. It encodes CASSAETGPYNEQFF.